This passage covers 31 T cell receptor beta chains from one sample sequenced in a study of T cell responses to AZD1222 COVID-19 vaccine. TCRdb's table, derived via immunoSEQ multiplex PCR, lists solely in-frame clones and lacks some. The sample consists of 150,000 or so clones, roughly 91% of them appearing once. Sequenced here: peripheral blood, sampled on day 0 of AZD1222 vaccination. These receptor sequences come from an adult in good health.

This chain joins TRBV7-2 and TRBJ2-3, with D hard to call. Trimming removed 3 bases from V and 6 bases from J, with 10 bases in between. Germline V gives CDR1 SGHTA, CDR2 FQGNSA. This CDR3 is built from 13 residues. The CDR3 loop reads CASSFSESDTQYF. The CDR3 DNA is TGTGCCAGCAGCTTTTCCGAGTCGGATACGCAGTATTTT.

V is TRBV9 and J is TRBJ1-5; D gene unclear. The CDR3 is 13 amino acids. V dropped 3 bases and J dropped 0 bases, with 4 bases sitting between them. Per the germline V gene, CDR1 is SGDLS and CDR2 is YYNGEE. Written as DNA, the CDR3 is TGTGCCAGCAGCGGAAATAGCAATCAGCCCCAGCATTTT. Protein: CASSGNSNQPQHF.

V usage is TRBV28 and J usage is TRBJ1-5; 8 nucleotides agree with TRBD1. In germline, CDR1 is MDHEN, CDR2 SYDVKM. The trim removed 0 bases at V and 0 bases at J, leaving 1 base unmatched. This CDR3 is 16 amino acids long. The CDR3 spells CASSLWGTGSNQPQHF. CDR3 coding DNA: TGTGCCAGCAGTTTATGGGGGACAGGTAGCAATCAGCCCCAGCATTTT.

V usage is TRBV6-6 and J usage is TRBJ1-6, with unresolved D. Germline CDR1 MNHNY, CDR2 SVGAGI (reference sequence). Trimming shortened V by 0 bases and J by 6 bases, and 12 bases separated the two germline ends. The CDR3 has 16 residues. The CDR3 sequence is CASSYSREFSNSPLHF. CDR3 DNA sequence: TGTGCCAGCAGTTACTCGAGGGAATTCAGTAATTCACCCCTCCACTTT.

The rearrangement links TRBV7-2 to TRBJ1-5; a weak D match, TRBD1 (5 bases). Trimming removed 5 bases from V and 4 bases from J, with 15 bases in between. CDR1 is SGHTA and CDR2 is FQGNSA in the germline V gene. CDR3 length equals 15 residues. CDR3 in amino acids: CASSPTLTVNQPQHF. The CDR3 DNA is TGTGCCAGCAGCCCGACGTTGACAGTTAATCAGCCCCAGCATTTT.

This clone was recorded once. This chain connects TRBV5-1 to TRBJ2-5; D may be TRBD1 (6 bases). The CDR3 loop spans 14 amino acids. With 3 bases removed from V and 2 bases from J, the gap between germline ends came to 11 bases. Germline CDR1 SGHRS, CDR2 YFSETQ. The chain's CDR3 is CASSSSGQQETQYF. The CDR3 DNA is TGCGCCAGCAGCTCCTCCGGACAGCAAGAGACCCAGTACTTC.

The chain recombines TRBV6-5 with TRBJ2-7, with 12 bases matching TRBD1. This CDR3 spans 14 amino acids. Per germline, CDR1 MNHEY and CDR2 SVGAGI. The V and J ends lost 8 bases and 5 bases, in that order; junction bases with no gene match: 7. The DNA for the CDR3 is TGTGCCAGCGACGGGGACAGGGGGCTAAACGAGCAGTACTTC. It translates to CASDGDRGLNEQYF.

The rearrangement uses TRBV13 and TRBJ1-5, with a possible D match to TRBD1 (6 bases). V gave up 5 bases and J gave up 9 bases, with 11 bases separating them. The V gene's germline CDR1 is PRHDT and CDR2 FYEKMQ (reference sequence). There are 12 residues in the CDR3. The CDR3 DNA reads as TGTGCCAGCAGCCTAGAGGGGGGGCCCCAGCATTTT. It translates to CASSLEGGPQHF.

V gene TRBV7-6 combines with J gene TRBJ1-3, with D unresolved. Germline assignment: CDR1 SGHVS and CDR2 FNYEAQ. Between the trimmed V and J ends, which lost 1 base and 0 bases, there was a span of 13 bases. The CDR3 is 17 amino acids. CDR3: CASSLDSWSFSGNTIYF. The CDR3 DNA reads TGTGCCAGCAGCTTAGACTCATGGTCCTTCTCTGGAAACACCATATATTTT.

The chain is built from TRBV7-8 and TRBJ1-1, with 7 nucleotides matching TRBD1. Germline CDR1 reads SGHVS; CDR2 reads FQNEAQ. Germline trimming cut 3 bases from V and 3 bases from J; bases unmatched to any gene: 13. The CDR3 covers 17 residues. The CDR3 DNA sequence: TGTGCCAGCAGCTTCGACAGGGCCCCTCCGTTTTACACTGAAGCTTTCTTT. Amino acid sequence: CASSFDRAPPFYTEAFF.

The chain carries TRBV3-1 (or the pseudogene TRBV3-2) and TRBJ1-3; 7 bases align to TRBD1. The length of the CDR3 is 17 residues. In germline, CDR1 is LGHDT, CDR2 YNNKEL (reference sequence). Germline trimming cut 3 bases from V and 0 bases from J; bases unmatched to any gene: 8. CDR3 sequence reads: CASSQEGQYFSGNTIYF. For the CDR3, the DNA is TGTGCCAGCAGCCAGGAGGGACAGTACTTCTCTGGAAACACCATATATTTT.

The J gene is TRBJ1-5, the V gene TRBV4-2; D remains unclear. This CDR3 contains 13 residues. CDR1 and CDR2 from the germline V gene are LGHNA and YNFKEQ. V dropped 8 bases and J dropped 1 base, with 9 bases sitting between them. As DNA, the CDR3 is TGTGCCAGCCAAGGCGGGAGCAATCAGCCCCAGCATTTT. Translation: CASQGGSNQPQHF.

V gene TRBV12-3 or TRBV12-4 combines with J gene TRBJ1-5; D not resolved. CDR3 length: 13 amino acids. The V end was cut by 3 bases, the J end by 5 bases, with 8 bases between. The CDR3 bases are TGTGCCAGCAGTTTCCGGGTAGATCAGCCCCAGCATTTT. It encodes CASSFRVDQPQHF.

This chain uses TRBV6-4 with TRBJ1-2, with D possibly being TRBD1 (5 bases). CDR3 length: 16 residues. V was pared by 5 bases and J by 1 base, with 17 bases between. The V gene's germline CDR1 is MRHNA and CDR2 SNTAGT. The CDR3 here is CASSPNRDGNNYGYTF. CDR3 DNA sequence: TGTGCCAGCAGTCCTAATCGGGACGGTAATAACTATGGCTACACCTTC.

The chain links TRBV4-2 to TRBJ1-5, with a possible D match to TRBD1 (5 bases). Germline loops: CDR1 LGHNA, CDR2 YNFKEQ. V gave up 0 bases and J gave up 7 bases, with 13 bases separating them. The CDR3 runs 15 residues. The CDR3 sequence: CASSQDWRQGQPQHF. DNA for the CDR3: TGTGCCAGCAGCCAAGATTGGCGGCAGGGACAGCCCCAGCATTTT.

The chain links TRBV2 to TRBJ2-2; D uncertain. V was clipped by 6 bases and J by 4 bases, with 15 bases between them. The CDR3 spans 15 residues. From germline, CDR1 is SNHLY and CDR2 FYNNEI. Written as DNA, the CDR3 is TGTGCCAGCAGCGCGGACGGCTCCTTCACCGGGGAGCTGTTTTTT. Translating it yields CASSADGSFTGELFF. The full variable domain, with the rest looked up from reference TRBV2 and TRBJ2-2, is EPEVTQTPSHQVTQMGQEVILRCVPISNHLYFYWYRQILGQKVEFLVSFYNNEISEKSEIFDDQFSVERPDGSNFTLKIRSTKLEDSAMYFCASSADGSFTGELFFGEGSRLTVL.

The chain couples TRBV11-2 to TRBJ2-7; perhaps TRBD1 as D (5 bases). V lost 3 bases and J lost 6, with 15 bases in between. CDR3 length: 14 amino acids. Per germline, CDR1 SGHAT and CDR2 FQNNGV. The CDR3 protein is CASSFGQGVREQYF. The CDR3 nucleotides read TGTGCCAGCAGCTTCGGACAAGGGGTTCGCGAGCAGTACTTC.

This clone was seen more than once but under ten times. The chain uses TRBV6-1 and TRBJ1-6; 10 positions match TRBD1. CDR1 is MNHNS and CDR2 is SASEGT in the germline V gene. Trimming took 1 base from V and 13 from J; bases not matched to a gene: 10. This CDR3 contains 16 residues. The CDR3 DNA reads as TGTGCCAGCAGTGAAGGGGCCGGGACAGGGGCGTTCCCCCTCCACTTT. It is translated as CASSEGAGTGAFPLHF.

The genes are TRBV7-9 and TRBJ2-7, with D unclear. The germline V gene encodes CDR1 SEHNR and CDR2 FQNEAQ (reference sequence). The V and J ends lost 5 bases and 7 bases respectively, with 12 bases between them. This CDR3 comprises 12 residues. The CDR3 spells CASSAPRWEQYF. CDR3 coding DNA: TGTGCCAGCAGCGCTCCCCGTTGGGAGCAGTACTTC. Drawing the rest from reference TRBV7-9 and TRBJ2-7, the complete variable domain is DTGVSQNPRHKITKRGQNVTFRCDPISEHNRLYWYRQTLGQGPEFLTYFQNEAQLEKSRLLSDRFSAERPKGSFSTLEIQRTEQGDSAMYLCASSAPRWEQYFGPGTRLTVT.

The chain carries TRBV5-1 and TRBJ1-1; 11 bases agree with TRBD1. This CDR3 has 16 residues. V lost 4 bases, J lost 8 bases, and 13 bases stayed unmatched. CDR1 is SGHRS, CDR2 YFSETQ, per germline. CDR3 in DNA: TGCGCCAGCAGCCTACAAAGGACAGGGGGCGGGCGGGAAGCTTTCTTT. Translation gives CASSLQRTGGGREAFF.

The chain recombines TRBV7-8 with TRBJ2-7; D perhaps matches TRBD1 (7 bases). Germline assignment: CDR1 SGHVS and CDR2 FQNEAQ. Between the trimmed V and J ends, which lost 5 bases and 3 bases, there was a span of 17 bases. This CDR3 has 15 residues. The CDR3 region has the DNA TGTGCCAGCAGCGGGGGGACAGACCCACTCTACGAGCAGTACTTC. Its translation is CASSGGTDPLYEQYF.

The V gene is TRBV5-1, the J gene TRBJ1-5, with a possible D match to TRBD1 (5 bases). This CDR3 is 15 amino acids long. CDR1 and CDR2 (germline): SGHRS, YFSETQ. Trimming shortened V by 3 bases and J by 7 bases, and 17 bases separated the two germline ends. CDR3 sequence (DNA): TGCGCCAGCAGCTGGGACGGGGGAAGAGGACAGCCCCAGCATTTT. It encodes CASSWDGGRGQPQHF. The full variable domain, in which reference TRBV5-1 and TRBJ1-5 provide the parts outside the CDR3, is KAGVTQTPRYLIKTRGQQVTLSCSPISGHRSVSWYQQTPGQGLQFLFEYFSETQRNKGNFPGRFSGRQFSNSRSEMNVSTLELGDSALYLCASSWDGGRGQPQHFGDGTRLSIL.

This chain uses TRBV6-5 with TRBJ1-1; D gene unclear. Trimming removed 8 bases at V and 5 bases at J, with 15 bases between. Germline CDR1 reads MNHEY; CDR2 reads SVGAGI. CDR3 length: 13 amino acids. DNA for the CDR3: TGTGCCAGCCTTCTGGGCGGGGTAACTGAAGCTTTCTTT. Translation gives CASLLGGVTEAFF.

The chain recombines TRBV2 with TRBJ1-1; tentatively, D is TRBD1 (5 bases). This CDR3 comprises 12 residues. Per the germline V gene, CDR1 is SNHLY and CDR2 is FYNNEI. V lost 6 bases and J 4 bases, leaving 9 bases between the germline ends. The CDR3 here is CASSPDITEAFF. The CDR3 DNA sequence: TGTGCCAGCAGCCCGGACATCACTGAAGCTTTCTTT. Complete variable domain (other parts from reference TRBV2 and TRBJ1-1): EPEVTQTPSHQVTQMGQEVILRCVPISNHLYFYWYRQILGQKVEFLVSFYNNEISEKSEIFDDQFSVERPDGSNFTLKIRSTKLEDSAMYFCASSPDITEAFFGQGTRLTVV.

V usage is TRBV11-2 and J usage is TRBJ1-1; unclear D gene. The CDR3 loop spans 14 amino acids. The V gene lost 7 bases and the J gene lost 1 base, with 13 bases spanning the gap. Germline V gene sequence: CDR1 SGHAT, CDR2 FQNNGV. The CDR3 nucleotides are TGTGCCAGCAACCGATTAGTCTCGAACACTGAAGCTTTCTTT. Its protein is CASNRLVSNTEAFF.

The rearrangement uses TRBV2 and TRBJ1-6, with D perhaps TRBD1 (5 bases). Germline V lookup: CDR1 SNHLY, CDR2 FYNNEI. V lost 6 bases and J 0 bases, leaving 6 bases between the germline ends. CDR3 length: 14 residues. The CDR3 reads CASRDNSYNSPLHF. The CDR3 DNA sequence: TGTGCCAGCAGGGACAACTCCTATAATTCACCCCTCCACTTT.

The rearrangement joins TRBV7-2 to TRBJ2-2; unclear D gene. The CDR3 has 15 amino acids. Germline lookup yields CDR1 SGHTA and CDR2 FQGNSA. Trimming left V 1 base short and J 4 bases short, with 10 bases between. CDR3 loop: CASSLEPLGTGELFF. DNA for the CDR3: TGTGCCAGCAGCTTAGAGCCCTTGGGCACCGGGGAGCTGTTTTTT.

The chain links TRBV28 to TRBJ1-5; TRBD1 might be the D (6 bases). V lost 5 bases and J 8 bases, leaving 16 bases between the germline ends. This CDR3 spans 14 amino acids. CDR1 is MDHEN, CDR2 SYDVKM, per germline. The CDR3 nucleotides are TGTGCCAGCAGTGCAGGGGTTCTGTGGGAGCCCCAGCATTTT. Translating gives CASSAGVLWEPQHF.

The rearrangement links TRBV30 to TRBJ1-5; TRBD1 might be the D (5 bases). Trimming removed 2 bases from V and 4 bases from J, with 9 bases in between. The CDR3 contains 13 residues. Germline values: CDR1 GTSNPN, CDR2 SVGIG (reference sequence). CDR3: CAWSPNRNQPQHF. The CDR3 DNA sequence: TGTGCCTGGAGTCCTAACAGGAATCAGCCCCAGCATTTT. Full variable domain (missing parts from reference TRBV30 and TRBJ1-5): SQTIHQWPATLVQPVGSPLSLECTVEGTSNPNLYWYRQAAGRGLQLLFYSVGIGQISSEVPQNLSASRPQDRQFILSSKKLLLSDSGFYLCAWSPNRNQPQHFGDGTRLSIL.

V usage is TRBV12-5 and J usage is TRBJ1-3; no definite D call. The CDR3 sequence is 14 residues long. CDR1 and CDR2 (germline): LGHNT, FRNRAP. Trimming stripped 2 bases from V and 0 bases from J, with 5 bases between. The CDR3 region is CASGLRSSGNTIYF. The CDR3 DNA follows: TGTGCTAGTGGTTTGCGGTCCTCTGGAAACACCATATATTTT. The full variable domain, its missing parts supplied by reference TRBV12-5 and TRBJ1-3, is DARVTQTPRHKVTEMGQEVTMRCQPILGHNTVFWYRQTMMQGLELLAYFRNRAPLDDSGMPKDRFSAEMPDATLATLKIQPSEPRDSAVYFCASGLRSSGNTIYFGEGSWLTVV.

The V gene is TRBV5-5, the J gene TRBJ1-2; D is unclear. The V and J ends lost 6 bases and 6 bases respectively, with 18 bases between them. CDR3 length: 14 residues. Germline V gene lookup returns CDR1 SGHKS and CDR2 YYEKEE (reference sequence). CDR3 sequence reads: CASTRIWGADGYTF. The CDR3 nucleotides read TGTGCCAGCACCCGAATCTGGGGAGCGGATGGCTACACCTTC.